This T cell receptor (beta chain) was found in a study of blood T cell repertoires in COVID-19 (dated by TCRdb to 2018 to 2021). Turning to the overall study: Samples covering the acute and convalescent phases of COVID-19 were provided by collaborators in the United States, Italy and Spain. Samples came from the ongoing ImmuneRACE study (first 160 participants) plus 1,254 subjects from 6 global collaborators. The dataset comprised deeply sampled blood TCRbeta repertoires from subjects exposed to, actively infected with, or recovered from COVID-19. The material from the prospective study consisted of cDNA or gDNA derived from T cells, B-cell-depleted T cells, or PBMCs. A freely available public database, intended as a resource for researchers studying the immune response to SARS-CoV-2, is where the repertoires were released. HLA class I and class II types, where available, came from metadata supplied by the sample provider rather than from assay-based typing. Nearly every sample came with metadata listing a de-identified subject ID, COVID-19 status, age in years and sex.

The germline V gene encodes CDR1 SGHRS and CDR2 YFSETQ. After removal of 7 bases from V and 9 bases from J, the junction retains 16 bases not matched to a gene. From the cysteine through the phenylalanine, the CDR3 covers 16 amino acids. Just the 48-base CDR3 DNA is kept, in frame starting at base 1. The investigation overall reported the following: The quantity of clinical and demographic metadata differed by source and by participant and was supplied without curation.

Collaborating institutions collected whole blood in K2EDTA tubes following their own protocols. Collaborator samples were shipped for TCRbeta analysis as frozen whole blood, isolated PBMCs, or DNA extracted from either sample type. For this clone: Which antigen it targets is not known. There are no base qualities to consult, and no much larger clone falls within one base.

TCRbeta CDR3 regions were amplified from genomic DNA by means of the immunoSEQ Assay, a bias-controlled multiplex PCR. The authors' pipeline ran thus. Nucleated cell counts per sample were estimated from amplification of reference gene primers within the assay. Sequence reads were collapsed and filtered to measure the absolute abundance of every unique TCRbeta CDR3 rearrangement. Productive Simpson clonality was computed per sample as the square root of Simpson's diversity index over productive rearrangements. The table comes from immuneACCESS by way of TCRdb, which keeps in-frame sequences with V and J called. Part of the clones is missing from these tables; in studies checked, under half for an unresolved V gene and the rest for unknown reasons. That table is the source of V, J and clone size, and D and trimming were worked out from the DNA. Recorded for this sample are 100,000 to 150,000 clones; around nine tenths of them occurred a single time. The top ten clonotypes cover 2% to 2.5% of the sample.

The chain couples TRBV5-1 to TRBJ2-1; TRBD2 aligns with 10 central bases. The sequence came from a woman aged 50 to 60 with acute or convalescent COVID-19. What was sequenced was peripheral blood. The CDR3 in this case is CASLPLAGEPSGEQFF. Here is the DNA: TGCGCCAGCCTTCCCCTAGCGGGGGAGCCCTCCGGTGAGCAGTTCTTC.